The next 21 T cell receptor beta chains were all read from a single sample in a study of post-analysis software for immune sequencing data. Incorporated into the TCR beta cDNA libraries were unique molecular identifiers, which served to reduce PCR and sequencing biases. In TCRdb, the PCR reads were re-called with MiXCR into one record per CDR3 protein. The repertoire includes about 770,000 distinct CDR3 sequences, 46% of them detected once, and just under 5% sits in the top ten. Findings of the study overall: Compared with controls, patients had more of about 5 TRBV segments, including TRBV5-6, TRBV5-1 and TRBV20-1.

These receptors' targets are unknown. The sequencing sample was made of blood. The receptors were sampled from a girl between 10 and 17 years old with multiple sclerosis.

V and J are TRBV24-1 and TRBJ2-3; D ambiguous. V was shortened by 4 bases and J by 2 bases, with 12 bases between the two germline ends. The CDR3 consists of 15 residues. Germline V gene lookup returns CDR1 KGHDR and CDR2 SFDVKD. The CDR3 is CATSEAGRPTDTQYF. The CDR3 DNA sequence: TGTGCCACCAGTGAGGCAGGCCGCCCCACAGATACGCAGTATTTT.

J is TRBJ2-3 and V is TRBV7-2; D is perhaps TRBD2 (6 bases). The germline CDR1 and CDR2 sequences are SGHTA and FQGNSA. Trimming shortened V by 5 bases and J by 6 bases, and 15 bases separated the two germline ends. CDR3 length: 14 residues. The chain's CDR3 is CASSPAGPVDTQYF. The CDR3 DNA is TGTGCCAGCAGCCCAGCGGGCCCCGTGGATACGCAGTATTTT.

J is TRBJ1-2 and V is TRBV27; D perhaps matches TRBD1 (5 bases). CDR3 length: 14 amino acids. Trimming took off 6 bases at V and 1 base at J, with 12 bases between the two ends. CDR1 and CDR2 from the germline V gene are MNHEY and SMNVEV (reference sequence). The CDR3 sequence is CASRNGTYNYGYTF. The CDR3 DNA reads TGTGCCAGCAGGAACGGGACGTATAACTATGGCTACACCTTC.

Note on this clonotype: The junction differs from germline at one of its ends, possibly a read error. The rearrangement uses TRBV20-1 and TRBJ2-7; 11 bases are a match to TRBD2. Per germline, CDR1 DFQATT and CDR2 SNEGSKA (reference sequence). The CDR3 is 15 amino acids. CDR3 sequence (DNA): TGCAGTGCTAGTACACCTAGCGGGAGGTACTACGAGCAGAACTTC. Translation gives CSASTPSGRYYEQNF.

The count of this clonotype is one. The chain couples TRBV18 to TRBJ1-5; a weak D match, TRBD1 (5 bases). The CDR3 sequence is 14 residues long. V was cut by 6 bases and J by 0 bases, with 9 bases left in between. Per germline, CDR1 KGHSH and CDR2 LQKENI. This chain's CDR3 is CASSGTNSNQPQHF. The CDR3 nucleotides are TGTGCCAGCTCGGGGACCAATAGCAATCAGCCCCAGCATTTT.

The chain joins TRBV4-2 to TRBJ2-1; TRBD2 matches at 12 bases. The ends lost 3 bases at V and 2 bases at J; junction bases unmatched: 2. Per the germline V gene, CDR1 is LGHNA and CDR2 is YNFKEQ. CDR3 length equals 16 residues. CDR3 in DNA: TGTGCCAGCAGCCACAGACTAGCGGGGGCCTACAATGAGCAGTTCTTC. As protein: CASSHRLAGAYNEQFF.

This clonotype was observed a handful of times. The V call is TRBV29-1, the J call TRBJ2-1, with D maybe TRBD1 (6 bases). The CDR3 extends over 12 amino acids. CDR1 and CDR2 from the germline V gene are SQVTM and ANQGSEA. Deletions cut 6 bases from V and 4 bases from J, with 10 bases between. The CDR3 DNA reads TGCAGCGTGGACAGCCTTTACAATGAGCAGTTCTTC. This encodes CSVDSLYNEQFF.

V is TRBV15 and J is TRBJ2-3; the D is unclear. The CDR3 consists of 13 residues. The germline CDR1 and CDR2 sequences are LNHNV and YYDKDF (reference sequence). V lost 1 base to trimming and J lost 4 bases, with 6 bases between them. CDR3 region: CATSRGSPDTQYF. For the CDR3, the DNA is TGTGCCACCAGCAGAGGTTCCCCAGATACGCAGTATTTT.

This clonotype has more than one count but fewer than ten. The chain uses TRBV25-1 and TRBJ1-2; D remains ambiguous. Germline-derived CDR1 and CDR2 are MGHDK and SYGVNS. Between the trimmed V and J ends, which lost 4 bases and 4 bases, there was a span of 10 bases. This CDR3 contains 13 residues. The CDR3 here is CASSGVRTYGYTF. The CDR3 DNA sequence: TGTGCCAGCAGTGGAGTACGGACCTATGGCTACACCTTC.

The CDR3: CAWSKETYNQPQHF. The DNA of the CDR3 is TGTGCCTGGAGTAAAGAGACTTACAATCAGCCCCAGCATTTT. The genes are TRBV30 and TRBJ1-5, with D uncertain. The germline V gene encodes CDR1 GTSNPN and CDR2 SVGIG (reference sequence). V lost 2 bases and J 3 bases, leaving 11 bases between the germline ends. The CDR3 runs to 14 residues.

The chain has TRBV7-6 and TRBJ2-3; 13 bases map to TRBD2. Germline loops: CDR1 SGHVS, CDR2 FNYEAQ. The CDR3 is 20 amino acids. Trimming removed 2 bases from V and 4 bases from J; junction bases left unmatched: 15. The CDR3 sequence: CASSLKGWTSGRSGADTQYF. Written as DNA, the CDR3 is TGTGCCAGCAGCTTAAAGGGGTGGACTAGCGGGAGATCCGGGGCAGATACGCAGTATTTT.

This clonotype was recorded at least ten times. The V call is TRBV20-1, the J call TRBJ2-1; 8 bases map to TRBD2. V shed 6 bases, J shed 8 bases, and the junction held 18 bases outside the gene matches. The CDR3 length is 16 residues. The germline gives CDR1 DFQATT, CDR2 SNEGSKA (reference sequence). CDR3 nucleotides: TGCAGTGCCACTAACGAGGGTGTAGCGGGGCGGGATGAGCAGTTCTTC. Amino acids: CSATNEGVAGRDEQFF.

This chain uses TRBV3-1 with TRBJ1-1; D is unclear. Germline V gene sequence: CDR1 LGHDT, CDR2 YNNKEL (reference sequence). This CDR3 comprises 13 residues. Between the trimmed V and J ends, which lost 1 base and 3 bases, there was a span of 6 bases. The CDR3 is CASSQGLHTEAFF. In DNA, the CDR3 is TGTGCCAGCAGCCAAGGTCTACACACTGAAGCTTTCTTT.

V and J are TRBV4-1 and TRBJ2-7, with 7 bases fitting TRBD1. CDR3 length: 14 amino acids. Germline V gene sequence: CDR1 MGHRA, CDR2 YSYEKL. J was trimmed by 0 bases and V by 8 bases; bases with no gene match: 7. In nucleotides, the CDR3 is TGCGCCAGCGGCCCCCGGGACAGCTCCTACGAGCAGTACTTC. Protein product: CASGPRDSSYEQYF.

The chain couples TRBV13 to TRBJ2-7; D not certain. The length of the CDR3 is 14 residues. V shed 4 bases and J shed 0 bases, with 10 bases lying between them. Germline lookup yields CDR1 PRHDT and CDR2 FYEKMQ (reference sequence). The CDR3 spells CASSSRSTSYEQYF. The CDR3 DNA follows: TGTGCCAGCAGCTCTAGGAGTACCTCCTACGAGCAGTACTTC.

V and J are TRBV6-5 and TRBJ2-3; 7 bases fit TRBD2. From germline, CDR1 is MNHEY and CDR2 SVGAGI. J lost 6 bases, V lost 0 bases, and 12 bases had no gene match. The CDR3 totals 17 residues. CDR3 nucleotides: TGTGCCAGCAGTTACTCGATATTGGCGGGAGAGTGGGATACGCAGTATTTT. It encodes CASSYSILAGEWDTQYF.

This clonotype was seen a handful of times. The V gene is TRBV20-1, the J gene TRBJ2-1; TRBD2 aligns across 9 bases. The V segment lost 0 bases and the J segment 7 bases; nucleotides outside the gene matches: 7. CDR1 is DFQATT, CDR2 SNEGSKA, per germline (reference sequence). The CDR3 extends over 15 amino acids. CDR3 DNA: TGCAGTGCTAGAGATCCGGGACTAGCTGGGAATGAGCAGTTCTTC. Translating it yields CSARDPGLAGNEQFF.

The rearrangement uses TRBV5-1 and TRBJ1-1, with 10 bases that match TRBD1. The CDR3 covers 15 residues. Germline lookup yields CDR1 SGHRS and CDR2 YFSETQ. Trimming took 5 bases from V and 1 from J; bases not matched to a gene: 5. The CDR3 loop is CASSRQGARNTEAFF. The CDR3 DNA reads as TGCGCCAGCAGTAGACAGGGGGCGCGGAACACTGAAGCTTTCTTT.

The chain has TRBV7-3 and TRBJ1-2; TRBD1 agrees at 10 bases. CDR3 length equals 15 residues. Germline CDR1 reads SGHTA; CDR2 reads FQGTGA. Trimming at V came to 5 bases and at J to 4 bases, leaving 7 bases not matched to a gene. The CDR3 here is CASSPGTGVPYGYTF. As DNA, the CDR3 is TGTGCCAGCAGCCCTGGGACAGGGGTGCCCTATGGCTACACCTTC.

The CDR3 sequence is CSVEGGENNEQFF. The CDR3 DNA sequence: TGCAGCGTTGAAGGGGGCGAGAACAATGAGCAGTTCTTC. This sequence joins TRBV29-1 and TRBJ2-1, with TRBD1 as a possible D gene (5 bases). Trimming took off 1 base at V and 5 bases at J, with 9 bases between the two ends. The CDR3 loop spans 13 amino acids. From germline, CDR1 is SQVTM and CDR2 ANQGSEA.

This clonotype has more than one count but fewer than ten. The gene calls are TRBV7-9 and TRBJ2-1; TRBD2 aligns across 8 bases. J gave up 7 bases and V 2 bases, and 16 bases lay outside the gene matches. The CDR3 length is 18 residues. Germline loops: CDR1 SEHNR, CDR2 FQNEAQ (reference sequence). The DNA of the CDR3 is TGTGCCAGCAGCTTAACCGCCCCGGGACTAGGGGTTGGGAATGAGCAGTTCTTC. Translation: CASSLTAPGLGVGNEQFF.